The clone carrying this T cell receptor beta chain was seen just once. This entry is derived from a study of blood T cell repertoires in COVID-19. Assay used: immunoSEQ multiplex PCR; TCRdb lists only in-frame clones, some missing. This sample carries about 250,000 clones, around four fifths of them seen once, and the ten largest clones take about 6.3%. The sequenced sample consisted of peripheral blood. This receptor was identified in a woman aged 60-70 years with active or convalescent COVID-19.

Here the CDR3 DNA reads TGTGCCAGCAGCTTTGACAGGTGGAGTAATCAGCCCCAGCATTTT. Encoded protein: CASSFDRWSNQPQHF. The chain joins TRBV6-5 to TRBJ1-5, with D possibly TRBD1 on 6 matching bases. Trimming removed 6 bases at V and 4 bases at J, with 16 bases between. The germline V gene has CDR1 MNHEY and CDR2 SVGAGI. This CDR3 comprises 15 residues.